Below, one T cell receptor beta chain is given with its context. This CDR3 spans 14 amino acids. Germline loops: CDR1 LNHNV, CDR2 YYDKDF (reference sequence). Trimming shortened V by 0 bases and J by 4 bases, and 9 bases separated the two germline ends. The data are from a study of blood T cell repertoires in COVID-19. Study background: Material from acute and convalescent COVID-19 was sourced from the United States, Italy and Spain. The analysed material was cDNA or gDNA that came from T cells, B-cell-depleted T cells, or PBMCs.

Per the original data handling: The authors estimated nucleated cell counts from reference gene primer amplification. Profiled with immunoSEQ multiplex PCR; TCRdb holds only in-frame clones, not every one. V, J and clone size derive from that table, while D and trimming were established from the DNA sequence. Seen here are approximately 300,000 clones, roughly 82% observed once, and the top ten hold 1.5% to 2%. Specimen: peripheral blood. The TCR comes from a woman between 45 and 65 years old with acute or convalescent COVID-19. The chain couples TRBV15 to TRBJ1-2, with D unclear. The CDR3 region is CATSRDFSIYGYTF. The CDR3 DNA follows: TGTGCCACCAGCAGAGATTTCAGTATCTATGGCTACACCTTC.